The 15 T cell receptor beta chains presented below share a single source sample, sequenced in a study of molecular identifiers for immune sequencing clone quantification (dated by TCRdb to between 2018 and 2020). The library came from PCR. This sample was sequenced with a NextSeq 500. TCRdb itself trimmed the public reads at Q25 with fastp, ran MiXCR and retained productive beta chains. Rows matching on CDR3 protein sequence are summarized as one entry with the most common DNA and genes. This sample comprises about 500,000 distinct CDR3 sequences, around 25% of them detected only once. The ten largest clones represent around 0.76% of the sample. Sequences were obtained from naive CD8+ T cells from blood, with Jurkat cell RNA spiked in. The cell subset or site label of this sample denotes: FACS-sorted CD8+CD4-CCR7+CD45RA+ naive T cells. These TCRs come from a human donor in good health. Some libraries in this study had Jurkat cell RNA spiked in.

The rearrangement uses TRBV2 and TRBJ1-2; possibly TRBD1 for D (6 bases). CDR1 SNHLY and CDR2 FYNNEI come from the germline V gene. The CDR3 has 16 amino acids. The germline V and J ends were trimmed by 3 bases and 1 base, with 15 bases remaining between them. As DNA, the CDR3 is TGTGCCAGCAGTGACAGACAGGTTGAATTTAACTATGGCTACACCTTC. It yields the protein CASSDRQVEFNYGYTF. Full variable domain (rest looked up from reference TRBV2 and TRBJ1-2): EPEVTQTPSHQVTQMGQEVILRCVPISNHLYFYWYRQILGQKVEFLVSFYNNEISEKSEIFDDQFSVERPDGSNFTLKIRSTKLEDSAMYFCASSDRQVEFNYGYTFGSGTRLTVV.

To note about this clonotype: This clone may be a read error of a much larger clone one base away. The chain employs TRBV5-3 and TRBJ1-2; maybe TRBD1 (5 bases). TRBV5-3 counts as an open reading frame of uncertain function. The CDR3 is 13 amino acids. Trimming cost V 8 bases and J 4 bases, with 15 bases left between them. CDR3 nucleotide sequence: TGTGCCAGCAGCGGGACTGAGAGCTATGGCTACACCTTC. Residues: CASSGTESYGYTF.

This clonotype has a count of ten or more. The rearrangement joins TRBV24-1 to TRBJ2-3; perhaps TRBD1 as D (5 bases). Germline V gives CDR1 KGHDR, CDR2 SFDVKD. This CDR3 has 14 amino acids. V was shortened by 5 bases and J by 2 bases, with 10 bases between the two germline ends. CDR3 DNA sequence: TGTGCCACCAGTGGCGGCAGGGTCACAGATACGCAGTATTTT. Residues: CATSGGRVTDTQYF.

The gene calls are TRBV7-6 and TRBJ2-7; tentatively, D is TRBD1 or TRBD2 (5 bases each). Germline V CDR1 and CDR2: SGHVS, FNYEAQ. V dropped 1 base and J dropped 4 bases, with 11 bases sitting between them. The CDR3 covers 14 residues. The CDR3 DNA follows: TGTGCCAGCAGCTTAGGCGAGGGGTGGTACGAGCAGTACTTC. Translating it yields CASSLGEGWYEQYF.

This clonotype turned up a few times. The chain employs TRBV6-5 and TRBJ2-7; tentative D call: TRBD1 (5 bases). V was pared by 4 bases and J by 8 bases, with 9 bases between. The CDR3 contains 11 residues. Germline CDR1 is MNHEY and CDR2 is SVGAGI. In nucleotides, the CDR3 is TGTGCCAGCAGTTCCGGACACCAGCAGTACTTC. The encoded protein is CASSSGHQQYF.

The chain couples TRBV27 to TRBJ2-7; D is unclear. This CDR3 is 14 amino acids long. Trimming pared 2 bases from V and 3 bases from J, leaving 11 bases between. CDR1 MNHEY and CDR2 SMNVEV come from the germline V gene (reference sequence). This CDR3 is CASSLSAPGYEQYF. The CDR3 DNA follows: TGTGCCAGCAGTTTAAGTGCCCCGGGCTACGAGCAGTACTTC.

J is TRBJ1-6 and V is TRBV6-5, with 8 nucleotides matching TRBD1. Germline CDR1 reads MNHEY; CDR2 reads SVGAGI. The V and J ends lost 4 bases and 0 bases, in that order; junction bases with no gene match: 8. This CDR3 is 18 amino acids long. The CDR3, as DNA: TGTGCCAGCAGTTGGACAGGGCCCAGTAGCTCCTATAATTCACCCCTCCACTTT. This translates into CASSWTGPSSSYNSPLHF.

This clonotype appeared a few times. The V call is TRBV20-1, the J call TRBJ2-7; 7 bases match TRBD2. This CDR3 region has 15 residues. Germline CDR1 reads DFQATT; CDR2 reads SNEGSKA (reference sequence). The ends lost 0 bases at V and 0 bases at J; junction bases unmatched: 5. CDR3 in DNA: TGCAGTGCTAGAGATGGGACTACTGCCTCCTACGAGCAGTACTTC. This gives the protein CSARDGTTASYEQYF.

The rearrangement joins TRBV20-1 to TRBJ2-7; TRBD1 matches at 8 bases. J lost 2 bases, V lost 1 base, and 7 bases had no gene match. CDR1 and CDR2 (germline): DFQATT, SNEGSKA (reference sequence). This CDR3 has 15 residues. The CDR3 loop is CSARARDRSPYEQYF. The CDR3 region has the DNA TGCAGTGCTAGAGCTAGGGACAGGAGTCCCTACGAGCAGTACTTC.

The V gene is TRBV2, the J gene TRBJ2-1; 8 bases line up with TRBD1. Germline loops: CDR1 SNHLY, CDR2 FYNNEI. After removal of 7 bases from V and 7 bases from J, the junction contained 9 bases not matched to a gene. The CDR3 runs to 14 residues. The CDR3 DNA follows: TGTGCCAGCAACCTAGGACAGGGAGAGAATGAGCAGTTCTTC. This gives the protein CASNLGQGENEQFF.

This clonotype showed up just a few times. This chain links TRBV19 with TRBJ2-5; weak D call: TRBD1 (6 bases). The CDR3 totals 14 residues. Trimming removed 3 bases at V and 5 bases at J, with 13 bases between. Germline V gene data show CDR1 as LNHDA and CDR2 as SQIVND (reference sequence). CDR3 coding DNA: TGTGCCAGTAGTATGATGGCAGGACAGGAGACCCAGTACTTC. Amino acids: CASSMMAGQETQYF.

The rearrangement links TRBV7-9 to TRBJ2-7; the D is unclear. Germline-derived CDR1 and CDR2 are SEHNR and FQNEAQ (reference sequence). V lost 11 bases and J 4 bases, leaving 15 bases between the germline ends. The CDR3 is 12 amino acids. CDR3: CASEGRFYEQYF. As DNA, the CDR3 is TGTGCCTCGGAAGGCAGGTTTTACGAGCAGTACTTC.

This clonotype has a count of ten or more. This chain joins TRBV29-1 and TRBJ1-4; a possible D gene is TRBD1 (5 bases). Germline V gene data show CDR1 as SQVTM and CDR2 as ANQGSEA. Trimming removed 7 bases from V and 10 bases from J, with 13 bases in between. The length of the CDR3 is 11 residues. CDR3 residues: CSGWDDGKLFF. The CDR3 bases are TGCAGCGGATGGGACGATGGAAAACTGTTTTTT.

This clonotype has a count of ten or more. V is TRBV12-3 or TRBV12-4 and J is TRBJ2-1; a weak D match, TRBD1 (5 bases). Deletions cut 5 bases from V and 6 bases from J, with 17 bases between. This CDR3 region has 15 residues. CDR3 sequence (DNA): TGTGCCAGCAGTATACAGGAAATCGGAGTCAATGAGCAGTTCTTC. Its translation is CASSIQEIGVNEQFF.

This clonotype appeared a few times. This chain joins TRBV7-9 and TRBJ1-1; D gene uncertain. This CDR3 region has 15 residues. Trimming shortened V by 5 bases and J by 0 bases, and 13 bases separated the two germline ends. The germline V gene encodes CDR1 SEHNR and CDR2 FQNEAQ (reference sequence). The CDR3 region is CASSPPTGMNTEAFF. CDR3 DNA sequence: TGTGCCAGCAGCCCTCCCACGGGGATGAACACTGAAGCTTTCTTT.